This T cell receptor beta chain was captured in a study of blood T cell repertoires in COVID-19. Whole-study context: Sites in the United States, Italy and Spain provided acute and convalescent COVID-19 samples.

Original data processing: Estimated nucleated cell counts came from reference gene primer amplification. Assay used: immunoSEQ multiplex PCR; TCRdb lists only in-frame clones, some missing. The D gene and trimming were derived from the DNA, and the V and J assignments and clone size from that table. The sample yields some 290,000 clones, around 87% seen once. Deletions cut 6 bases from V and 11 bases from J, with 15 bases between. CDR1 is SEHNR and CDR2 is FQNEAQ in the germline V gene (reference sequence). This CDR3 is built from 12 residues. The chain couples TRBV7-9 to TRBJ2-3; possibly TRBD1 for D (5 bases). The sequencing sample was made of peripheral blood. The clonotype originates from a man between 18 and 35 years old with active or convalescent COVID-19. CDR3 residues: CASSRQGTVQYF. Written as DNA, the CDR3 is TGTGCCAGCAGTCGGCAGGGCACGGTGCAGTATTTT.